This TCR beta chain was sequenced in a study of response to subunit inactivated influenza vaccine. Study-level findings and limits: Researchers suggested that each seasonal influenza vaccination recruits few new T cells.

Each CDR3 protein is one row after TCRdb ran MiXCR on the RT-PCR reads. The data contain more than 700,000 distinct CDR3 sequences, less than 25% of them singletons. Points on this clonotype: The antigen is not known.

The receptor was derived from a man aged 50-59 years who received an inactivated influenza vaccine. Sequencing used PBMCs from blood, obtained 4 to 6 days after vaccination.

The DNA of the CDR3 is TGTGCCAGCAGTTCCCCAGGGCAATTTTTGGGCTACGAGCAGTACTTC. It translates to CASSSPGQFLGYEQYF. This chain links TRBV28 with TRBJ2-7, with D perhaps matching TRBD1 (5 bases). In germline, CDR1 is MDHEN, CDR2 SYDVKM. V lost 4 bases and J 3 bases, leaving 19 bases between the germline ends. CDR3 size: 16 residues.